Shown below are 26 T cell receptor beta chains from a single sample sequenced in a study of type 1 and type 2 diabetes patients. Genomic DNA was the PCR template. Amplification of the beta chain CDR3 used 30 forward and 13 reverse multiplex primers. TCRdb fed the multiplex PCR reads into MiXCR, producing one record per CDR3 protein. Among fewer than 300,000 distinct CDR3 sequences listed, 47% were seen once. The sequenced material came from peripheral blood mononuclear cells (PBMCs). These TCRs come from a man aged 18 to 29 with type 2 diabetes.

This clonotype turned up a few times. This chain links TRBV2 with TRBJ2-6; D call uncertain. V was shortened by 7 bases and J by 3 bases, with 10 bases between the two germline ends. CDR1 and CDR2 (germline): SNHLY, FYNNEI. The CDR3 covers 14 residues. CDR3 sequence: CASIGLNGANVLTF. CDR3 in DNA: TGTGCCAGCATAGGCCTTAATGGGGCCAACGTCCTGACTTTC.

This chain joins TRBV4-3 and TRBJ1-3; D gene unclear. The CDR3 consists of 15 residues. CDR1 and CDR2 from the germline V gene are LGHNA and YSLEER. Trimming left V 2 bases short and J 4 bases short, with 12 bases between. The CDR3 DNA sequence: TGCGCCAGCAGCCAATTCTCGCCCCCCGGAAACACCATATATTTT. Encoded protein: CASSQFSPPGNTIYF.

V usage is TRBV6-6 and J usage is TRBJ2-1; D uncertain. The end of the DNA aligns better with TRBJ2-7, so the J call may be wrong. This CDR3 comprises 12 residues. Per the germline V gene, CDR1 is MNHNY and CDR2 is SVGAGI (reference sequence). CDR3 nucleotides: TGTGCCAGCAGTTTCGCACACACGGAGCAGTACTTC. Its protein product is CASSFAHTEQYF.

This clonotype was observed at least ten times. The rearrangement joins TRBV2 to TRBJ2-2; 10 positions match TRBD2. The CDR3 spans 15 residues. Germline-derived CDR1 and CDR2 are SNHLY and FYNNEI. V was clipped by 3 bases and J by 10 bases; unmatched bases: 8. The CDR3: CASSEGWLAGEELFF. The CDR3 bases are TGTGCCAGCAGTGAGGGGTGGCTAGCGGGGGAGGAGCTGTTTTTT.

The chain carries TRBV5-8 and TRBJ1-2; D ambiguous. In germline, CDR1 is SGHTS, CDR2 YDEGEE. This CDR3 region has 13 residues. The V end was cut by 7 bases, the J end by 5 bases, with 15 bases between. The CDR3 sequence: CASSRRPAYGYTF. DNA of the CDR3: TGTGCCAGCTCCCGCCGACCAGCTTATGGCTACACCTTC. Full variable domain (remainder filled in from reference TRBV5-8 and TRBJ1-2): EAGVTQSPTHLIKTRGQQATLRCSPISGHTSVYWYQQALGLGLQFLLWYDEGEERNRGNFPPRFSGRQFPNYSSELNVNALELEDSALYLCASSRRPAYGYTFGSGTRLTVV.

A word on this clonotype: This may be a read error, as it is one base from a much larger clone. The J gene is TRBJ1-1, the V gene TRBV25-1; no definite D call. Looked up from germline, CDR1 is MGHDK and CDR2 is SYGVNS. Trimming removed 1 base from V and 2 bases from J, with 20 bases in between. The CDR3 is made up of 18 amino acids. The CDR3 reads CASSESLWQSEENTEAFF. For the CDR3, the DNA is TGTGCCAGCAGTGAATCTCTTTGGCAGAGCGAGGAAAACACTGAAGCTTTCTTT. Filled out from reference TRBV25-1 and TRBJ1-1, the complete variable domain reads EADIYQTPRYLVIGTGKKITLECSQTMGHDKMYWYQQDPGMELHLIHYSYGVNSTEKGDLSSESTVSRIRTEHFPLTLESARPSHTSQYLCASSESLWQSEENTEAFFGQGTRLTVV.

V is TRBV6-6 and J is TRBJ2-7; D is possibly TRBD2 (5 bases). In germline, CDR1 is MNHNY, CDR2 SVGAGI (reference sequence). V was clipped by 5 bases and J by 7 bases, with 18 bases between them. The length of the CDR3 is 14 residues. Here the CDR3 reads CASSPFSSPGEQYF. DNA of the CDR3: TGTGCCAGCAGTCCTTTCTCATCCCCGGGGGAGCAGTACTTC.

This clonotype was recorded once. This rearrangement joins TRBV28 to TRBJ2-7; D is possibly TRBD1 (5 bases). V gave up 3 bases and J gave up 3 bases, with 9 bases separating them. Looked up from germline, CDR1 is MDHEN and CDR2 is SYDVKM. This CDR3 spans 13 amino acids. The CDR3 bases are TGTGCCAGCAGTTTTGGACAAAACTACGAGCAGTACTTC. Its protein product is CASSFGQNYEQYF.

V and J are TRBV6-4 and TRBJ2-3; 7 positions match TRBD2. After removal of 3 bases from V and 5 bases from J, the junction contained 8 bases not matched to a gene. The germline V gene encodes CDR1 MRHNA and CDR2 SNTAGT. The CDR3 has 15 residues. The DNA for the CDR3 is TGTGCCAGCAGTGAGAGGGGCGGGAGTGGAGATACGCAGTATTTT. It codes for CASSERGGSGDTQYF.

This clonotype was seen many times. The gene calls are TRBV25-1 and TRBJ1-1, with D unresolved. The germline V and J ends were trimmed by 3 bases and 4 bases, with 12 bases remaining between them. Germline V lookup: CDR1 MGHDK, CDR2 SYGVNS. This CDR3 is built from 14 residues. The CDR3 coding sequence is TGTGCCAGCAGTGATGGGCAGTTGACCACTGAAGCTTTCTTT. It is translated as CASSDGQLTTEAFF.

Comment on this clonotype: This CDR3 is missing its conserved last phenylalanine or tryptophan, likely due to a read error. V gene TRBV27 combines with J gene TRBJ2-3; 12 nucleotides match TRBD1. This CDR3 contains 21 residues. Germline-derived CDR1 and CDR2 are MNHEY and SMNVEV (reference sequence). Germline trimming cut 0 bases from V and 4 bases from J; bases unmatched to any gene: 17. The DNA of the CDR3 is TGTGCCAGCAGTTTATCGATGGGGTTCCGGGGACAGGGGGCATCGTCAGATACGCAGTATTCT. This gives the protein CASSLSMGFRGQGASSDTQYS.

The chain recombines TRBV29-1 with TRBJ2-7, with 7 bases lining up with TRBD1. The end of the DNA aligns better with TRBJ2-5, so the J call may be wrong. Per the germline V gene, CDR1 is SQVTM and CDR2 is ANQGSEA. The CDR3 consists of 14 residues. The CDR3 loop is CSVLYGDSEETQYF. The CDR3 DNA is TGCAGCGTGCTGTACGGGGACAGCGAAGAGACCCAGTACTTC.

The rearrangement links TRBV4-1 to TRBJ2-1, with D perhaps matching TRBD1 (6 bases). The CDR3 extends over 13 amino acids. The germline V gene has CDR1 MGHRA and CDR2 YSYEKL. The ends were cut back, 4 bases at V and 6 bases at J, with 10 bases in the middle. CDR3 DNA sequence: TGCGCCAGCAGCCCCGACAGGCCCAATGAGCAGTTCTTC. Protein product: CASSPDRPNEQFF.

A word on this clonotype: Relative to the germline gene, one junction end is altered; a read error may explain this. The chain employs TRBV27 and TRBJ1-2, with 9 bases lining up with TRBD1. The CDR3 is 13 amino acids. Germline lookup yields CDR1 MNHEY and CDR2 SMNVEV (reference sequence). The CDR3 nucleotides read TGTGCCAGCAGTTTGGGACAGGGCTATGGCTACATCTTC. It is translated as CASSLGQGYGYIF.

This clonotype has more than one count but fewer than ten. Lacking the conserved final phenylalanine or tryptophan, this CDR3 likely reflects a read error. J is TRBJ2-7 and V is TRBV6-6; D is perhaps TRBD1 (6 bases). Trimming cost V 6 bases and J 6 bases, with 24 bases left between them. CDR3 size: 16 residues. CDR1 MNHNY and CDR2 SVGAGI come from the germline V gene (reference sequence). DNA for the CDR3: TGTGCCAGCAGCTCCGGCCGGGACATTGCTTATGGCGAGCAGTACCTC. Residues: CASSSGRDIAYGEQYL.

This clonotype has more than one count but fewer than ten. This chain connects TRBV2 to TRBJ2-7, with D tentatively TRBD1 (5 bases). Germline V lookup: CDR1 SNHLY, CDR2 FYNNEI. The germline V and J ends were trimmed by 5 bases and 4 bases, with 12 bases remaining between them. The CDR3 is made up of 13 amino acids. This CDR3 is CASSRDRLYEQYF. The CDR3 DNA sequence: TGTGCCAGCAGTAGAGACAGACTGTACGAGCAGTACTTC.

This clonotype was observed a handful of times. The CDR3 DNA follows: TGTGCCAGCATCGAACAGGGGATCGTGAACACTGAAGCTTTCTTT. Translating gives CASIEQGIVNTEAFF. The chain combines TRBV6-1 with TRBJ1-1; TRBD1 aligns across 7 bases. Per germline, CDR1 MNHNS and CDR2 SASEGT. J was trimmed by 0 bases and V by 7 bases; bases with no gene match: 8. CDR3 length equals 15 residues.

V usage is TRBV19 and J usage is TRBJ2-2; D is ambiguous. This CDR3 has 16 residues. Trimming cost V 3 bases and J 0 bases, with 11 bases left between them. Germline V lookup: CDR1 LNHDA, CDR2 SQIVND (reference sequence). The CDR3 DNA sequence: TGTGCCAGTAGTATGAGAACCGCAACGAACACCGGGGAGCTGTTTTTT. This codes for CASSMRTATNTGELFF.

The V gene is TRBV5-1, the J gene TRBJ2-7, with 9 bases fitting TRBD2. The junction had 10 bases not matched to a gene; V was cut back by 4 bases and J by 5 bases. CDR1 and CDR2 from the germline V gene are SGHRS and YFSETQ. CDR3 length: 15 residues. CDR3 protein: CASSITSGPRDEQYF. The CDR3 nucleotides read TGCGCCAGCAGCATAACTAGCGGGCCAAGGGACGAGCAGTACTTC.

The J gene is TRBJ2-2, the V gene TRBV28; D is undetermined. CDR3 length: 12 amino acids. Per the germline V gene, CDR1 is MDHEN and CDR2 is SYDVKM. Trimming pared 0 bases from V and 6 bases from J, leaving 2 bases between. CDR3 region: CASSLWAGELFF. The CDR3 DNA is TGTGCCAGCAGTTTATGGGCCGGGGAGCTGTTTTTT.

The V and J genes are TRBV20-1 and TRBJ2-7; D is uncertain. This CDR3 has 13 residues. Germline values: CDR1 DFQATT, CDR2 SNEGSKA (reference sequence). Trimming removed 0 bases from V and 1 base from J, with 7 bases in between. CDR3 nucleotides: TGCAGTGCTAGAGACCCCCAATCCTACGAGCAGTACTTC. This encodes CSARDPQSYEQYF.

This clonotype has ten or more counts. V is TRBV25-1 and J is TRBJ1-6; D remains unclear. The CDR3 loop spans 13 amino acids. Trimming removed 6 bases from V and 8 bases from J, with 11 bases in between. The V gene's germline CDR1 is MGHDK and CDR2 SYGVNS. The CDR3 loop is CASRMGIHSPLHF. The DNA for the CDR3 is TGTGCCAGCAGAATGGGCATCCATTCACCCCTCCACTTT.

In its sample, this clonotype was seen a few times. The chain is built from TRBV19 and TRBJ1-3; no firm D call. CDR3 length equals 16 residues. Trimming pared 4 bases from V and 4 bases from J, leaving 17 bases between. Germline-derived CDR1 and CDR2 are LNHDA and SQIVND (reference sequence). The CDR3 region has the DNA TGTGCCAGTAGTACCGGCGTGGGGAGTAGGGGAAACACCATATATTTT. Its protein product is CASSTGVGSRGNTIYF.

This rearrangement joins TRBV19 to TRBJ1-2; TRBD1 is a possible D gene (6 bases). Looked up from germline, CDR1 is LNHDA and CDR2 is SQIVND (reference sequence). V dropped 5 bases and J dropped 12 bases, with 13 bases sitting between them. CDR3 length: 11 amino acids. CDR3: CASSSTGWHTF. Written as DNA, the CDR3 is TGTGCCAGTAGTTCCACAGGGTGGCACACCTTC.

J is TRBJ2-7 and V is TRBV9; 7 positions match TRBD2. The V gene's germline CDR1 is SGDLS and CDR2 YYNGEE. Trimming took 0 bases from V and 7 from J; bases not matched to a gene: 13. The CDR3 is made up of 16 amino acids. CDR3 nucleotide sequence: TGTGCCAGCAGCGTAGATGGGAACCCCACGGGGGGAGAGCAGTACTTC. As protein: CASSVDGNPTGGEQYF.

Of note for this clonotype: The junction departs from germline at one end; a sequencing error may be responsible. The chain joins TRBV7-2 to TRBJ2-5; D is possibly TRBD1 or TRBD2 (5 bases each). From germline, CDR1 is SGHTA and CDR2 FQGNSA. CDR3 length: 15 amino acids. The CDR3 DNA sequence: TGTGCCAGCAGCTTAGATCAGCAGGGCTGGGAGATCCAGTACTTC. Encoded protein: CASSLDQQGWEIQYF. Full variable domain (outside the CDR3, taken from reference TRBV7-2 and TRBJ2-5): GAGVSQSPSNKVTEKGKDVELRCDPISGHTALYWYRQSLGQGLEFLIYFQGNSAPDKSGLPSDRFSAERTGGSVSTLTIQRTQQEDSAVYLCASSLDQQGWEIQYFGPGTRLLVL.